The 5 T cell receptor beta chains given below trace back to one sample, sequenced in a study of cytomegalovirus exposure and HLA in healthy donors. A multiplex PCR was run with 60 Vbeta primers and 13 Jbeta primers. TCRdb keeps only in-frame clones here, not all; method: immunoSEQ multiplex PCR. The sample includes around 88,000 clones. Sequencing was done on a sample of PBMCs. The receptors derive from a girl between 10 and 17 years old in good health and CMV-seropositive.

V usage is TRBV21-1 and J usage is TRBJ1-6; whether TRBD1, the table's D call, matches the DNA was not checked. TRBV21-1 is a documented pseudogene. The CDR3 totals 16 residues. In DNA form, the CDR3 reads TGTGCCAGCAGCACAGGGAATGACAGGGTGAAGACACCCCTCCACTTT. It translates to CASSTGNDRVKTPLHF.

The chain has TRBV9 and TRBJ2-2, with D perhaps matching TRBD2 (6 bases). The germline V gene has CDR1 SGDLS and CDR2 YYNGEE. This CDR3 region has 14 residues. V lost 2 bases to trimming and J lost 5 bases, with 10 bases between them. In DNA form, the CDR3 reads TGTGCCAGCAGCGTTCGTGGGGGGACCGGGGAGCTGTTTTTT. Amino acid sequence: CASSVRGGTGELFF.

The V and J genes are TRBV19 and TRBJ2-3; D perhaps matches TRBD1 (7 bases). Trimming shortened V by 8 bases and J by 1 base, and 16 bases separated the two germline ends. The CDR3 is 15 amino acids. CDR1 and CDR2 from the germline V gene are LNHDA and SQIVND (reference sequence). The CDR3 DNA is TGTGCCAGTGCAGGGGGGATGCCGCGCACAGATACGCAGTATTTT. Translation: CASAGGMPRTDTQYF.

The CDR3 nucleotides read TGTGCCAGCAGTACATACAGGGGACGGGAGACCCAGTACTTC. This encodes CASSTYRGRETQYF. The rearrangement uses TRBV6-6 and TRBJ2-5, with 7 bases lining up with TRBD1. This CDR3 spans 14 amino acids. V lost 5 bases and J lost 5; bases outside the gene matches: 8. The germline V gene has CDR1 MNHNY and CDR2 SVGAGI (reference sequence).

The genes are TRBV2 and TRBJ2-3; 12 bases align to TRBD2. The CDR3 totals 14 residues. The ends lost 5 bases at V and 4 bases at J; junction bases unmatched: 1. Germline CDR1 reads SNHLY; CDR2 reads FYNNEI. The CDR3 sequence: CASSRTSGADTQYF. For the CDR3, the DNA is TGTGCCAGCAGTCGGACTAGCGGGGCAGATACGCAGTATTTT.